Below are 26 T cell receptor beta chains sequenced from a single sample in a study of T-cell reconstitution after alpha-beta-depleted transplantation in children. For TCRbeta, the library was prepared with unique molecular identifiers. TCRdb ran MiXCR on the PCR reads and lists one entry per CDR3 protein. Of approximately 210,000 distinct CDR3 sequences listed, roughly 15% are singletons. The sequencing used PBMCs from the stem cell graft donor, collected from the stem cell graft. These receptors all come from a human donor who donated a stem cell graft to a child with acute lymphoblastic leukemia.

The table lists this clonotype with many counts. J is TRBJ2-7 and V is TRBV7-9; the D gene could be TRBD1 or TRBD2 (5 bases each). The germline V gene encodes CDR1 SEHNR and CDR2 FQNEAQ (reference sequence). The CDR3 covers 16 residues. The V end lost 5 bases, the J end lost 5 bases, and 22 bases lay between the germline ends. This chain's CDR3 is CASSPERDRGKDEQYF. The CDR3 bases are TGTGCCAGCAGCCCCGAAAGAGACAGAGGGAAGGACGAGCAGTACTTC.

This clonotype was counted at least ten times. The gene calls are TRBV7-9 and TRBJ1-3; 8 bases align to TRBD1. Germline V gene data show CDR1 as SEHNR and CDR2 as FQNEAQ (reference sequence). The CDR3 has 13 amino acids. With 9 bases clipped from V and 2 bases from J, the junction kept 3 bases outside the gene matches. The CDR3 DNA is TGTGCCAGTGGACAGGGCGCTGGAAACACCATATATTTT. Translated: CASGQGAGNTIYF.

This clonotype was counted at least ten times. The V call is TRBV12-3 or TRBV12-4, the J call TRBJ2-5, with D possibly matching TRBD1 (6 bases). V was trimmed by 4 bases and J by 4 bases, leaving 13 bases between them. The CDR3 is made up of 14 amino acids. CDR3 sequence (DNA): TGTGCCAGCAGTTCCCCGGACAGACGAGAGACCCAGTACTTC. It yields the protein CASSSPDRRETQYF.

This clonotype was picked up many times. The CDR3 nucleotides read TGCAGCGTTGGGGCCCCGGACAGGGGTAGGAACGAGCAGTACTTC. Residues: CSVGAPDRGRNEQYF. V gene TRBV29-1 combines with J gene TRBJ2-7; 9 bases match TRBD1. Germline V gives CDR1 SQVTM, CDR2 ANQGSEA. This CDR3 has 15 residues. Trimming removed 4 bases from V and 5 bases from J; junction bases left unmatched: 12.

This clonotype was seen more than once but under ten times. The DNA for the CDR3 is TGTGCCAGCAGCCCAGGACTAGCGGGAGGACCCTACGAGCAGTACTTC. The encoded protein is CASSPGLAGGPYEQYF. The chain joins TRBV5-4 to TRBJ2-7; 14 bases agree with TRBD2. V lost 4 bases to trimming and J lost 2 bases; unmatched junction nucleotides: 5. This CDR3 contains 16 residues. Per the germline V gene, CDR1 is SGHNT and CDR2 is YYREEE (reference sequence).

This clonotype was counted many times. This chain joins TRBV12-3 or TRBV12-4 and TRBJ2-1; D tentatively reads TRBD1 or TRBD2 (5 bases each). V shed 1 base and J shed 2 bases, with 21 bases lying between them. The CDR3 has 19 residues. The CDR3 DNA reads as TGTGCCAGCAGTTTAGTCCTTTTGAGAGGGGAGAAACCCTACAATGAGCAGTTCTTC. Its protein product is CASSLVLLRGEKPYNEQFF.

The CDR3: CASSSRTIAKNIQYF. DNA for the CDR3: TGCGCCAGCAGCTCCAGAACGATAGCCAAAAACATTCAGTACTTC. The J gene is TRBJ2-4, the V gene TRBV5-1; D is unclear. CDR3 length: 15 residues. Germline lookup yields CDR1 SGHRS and CDR2 YFSETQ. V was shortened by 3 bases and J by 0 bases, with 10 bases between the two germline ends.

A few counts support this clonotype. The CDR3 DNA is TGTGCCAGTAGTATGAGGGGGCGGATGGACTCCTACGAGCAGTACTTC. This codes for CASSMRGRMDSYEQYF. The V call is TRBV19, the J call TRBJ2-7; 7 bases are shared with TRBD1. CDR3 length equals 16 residues. Germline CDR1 is LNHDA and CDR2 is SQIVND (reference sequence). Trimming at V came to 3 bases and at J to 0 bases, leaving 8 bases not matched to a gene.

This clonotype was counted at least ten times. This chain joins TRBV9 and TRBJ2-1; D is ambiguous. The CDR3 is 14 amino acids. V lost 0 bases and J lost 8, with 12 bases in between. Germline CDR1 reads SGDLS; CDR2 reads YYNGEE. CDR3 loop: CASSVATPPHEQFF. In DNA form, the CDR3 reads TGTGCCAGCAGCGTAGCTACTCCCCCGCATGAGCAGTTCTTC.

This clonotype was recorded at least ten times. The chain combines TRBV20-1 with TRBJ1-5, with D unresolved. CDR1 and CDR2 from the germline V gene are DFQATT and SNEGSKA (reference sequence). V dropped 1 base and J dropped 3 bases, with 13 bases sitting between them. The CDR3 covers 15 residues. CDR3 residues: CSARVPGNVNQPQHF. The CDR3 DNA reads TGCAGTGCTAGAGTACCGGGGAACGTCAATCAGCCCCAGCATTTT.

This clonotype was seen many times. The CDR3 DNA sequence: TGTGCCAGCACTGCTCGGGGAAATAATGAAAAACTGTTTTTT. Translated, it gives CASTARGNNEKLFF. J is TRBJ1-4 and V is TRBV6-1; no reliable D call. V shed 7 bases and J shed 4 bases, with 13 bases lying between them. This CDR3 region has 14 residues. Germline V gene sequence: CDR1 MNHNS, CDR2 SASEGT.

This clonotype appeared many times. This chain joins TRBV20-1 and TRBJ2-5; 7 nucleotides line up with TRBD2. Unmatched junction bases numbered 5, after V lost 3 bases and J lost 4 bases. CDR1 is DFQATT and CDR2 is SNEGSKA in the germline V gene (reference sequence). The CDR3 has 13 residues. The CDR3 DNA follows: TGCAGTGCTAGTCGCGGGGGTGGAGAGACCCAGTACTTC. Translated, it gives CSASRGGGETQYF.

This clonotype came up many times. This chain uses TRBV20-1 with TRBJ2-3; tentative D call: TRBD1 (6 bases). Looked up from germline, CDR1 is DFQATT and CDR2 is SNEGSKA (reference sequence). This CDR3 has 15 residues. V was pared by 4 bases and J by 9 bases, with 23 bases between. The CDR3 DNA follows: TGCAGTGCTAAAGGGGTCGGGACAACGTCTACCACGCAGTATTTT. Its translation is CSAKGVGTTSTTQYF.

This clonotype was counted only a few times. The chain has TRBV6-5 and TRBJ1-2; 7 bases fit TRBD1. This CDR3 comprises 13 residues. V shed 4 bases, J shed 4 bases, and the junction held 3 bases outside the gene matches. The germline CDR1 and CDR2 sequences are MNHEY and SVGAGI. In nucleotides, the CDR3 is TGTGCCAGCAGTTTAGGGGGCCTCTATGGCTACACCTTC. Translating it yields CASSLGGLYGYTF.

In this sample, this clonotype turned up many times. The chain recombines TRBV5-1 with TRBJ2-3; the D gene is possibly TRBD2 (7 bases). V gave up 3 bases and J gave up 5 bases, with 13 bases separating them. Germline V lookup: CDR1 SGHRS, CDR2 YFSETQ. The CDR3 is 14 residues long. CDR3 bases: TGCGCCAGCAGCTCCGAGGGGGAGGGAGATACGCAGTATTTT. Translated: CASSSEGEGDTQYF.

This clonotype appeared a few times. This chain uses TRBV27 with TRBJ1-1; tentatively, D is TRBD1 (5 bases). The ends were cut back, 6 bases at V and 11 bases at J, with 13 bases in the middle. CDR1 is MNHEY, CDR2 SMNVEV, per germline (reference sequence). The length of the CDR3 is 11 residues. The CDR3 bases are TGTGCCAGCAGCCAGGGACGGAGGGCTTTCTTT. It codes for CASSQGRRAFF.

Many counts were recorded for this clonotype. The chain couples TRBV12-3 or TRBV12-4 to TRBJ1-6; perhaps TRBD1 as D (5 bases). This CDR3 is built from 15 residues. The germline V and J ends were trimmed by 5 bases and 10 bases, with 18 bases remaining between them. The CDR3 loop is CASSLNSGKQSPLHF. CDR3 sequence (DNA): TGTGCCAGCAGTCTAAACTCAGGGAAACAATCACCCCTCCACTTT.

Many counts were recorded for this clonotype. The chain uses TRBV4-1 and TRBJ2-7; maybe TRBD1 (6 bases). CDR1 and CDR2 (germline): MGHRA, YSYEKL. The CDR3 consists of 17 residues. Trimming cost V 4 bases and J 6 bases, with 25 bases left between them. CDR3 loop: CASSPLLGTTGRSEQYF. The CDR3 nucleotides are TGCGCCAGCAGCCCCCTCCTGGGGACGACAGGACGAAGCGAGCAGTACTTC.

This clonotype was recorded many times. The V gene is TRBV28, the J gene TRBJ2-7, with a possible D match to TRBD2 (6 bases). This CDR3 has 14 amino acids. The V gene lost 4 bases and the J gene lost 2 bases, with 12 bases spanning the gap. Germline V gene lookup returns CDR1 MDHEN and CDR2 SYDVKM. The CDR3 loop is CASSSRTKTYEQYF. The CDR3 DNA sequence: TGTGCCAGCAGTTCGAGGACTAAAACCTACGAGCAGTACTTC. The full variable domain, in which reference TRBV28 and TRBJ2-7 provide the parts outside the CDR3, is DVKVTQSSRYLVKRTGEKVFLECVQDMDHENMFWYRQDPGLGLRLIYFSYDVKMKEKGDIPEGYSVSREKKERFSLILESASTNQTSMYLCASSSRTKTYEQYFGPGTRLTVT.

In its sample, this clonotype was seen many times. The chain is built from TRBV19 and TRBJ2-1; 9 nucleotides line up with TRBD2. The CDR3 sequence is 16 residues long. Trimming removed 3 bases from V and 4 bases from J; junction bases left unmatched: 7. CDR1 and CDR2 from the germline V gene are LNHDA and SQIVND (reference sequence). The CDR3 is CASSMAVLAGYNEQFF. CDR3 nucleotides: TGTGCCAGTAGTATGGCCGTGCTAGCGGGATACAATGAGCAGTTCTTC.

This clonotype was observed many times. The CDR3 sequence: CSAREGSRFSYEQYF. Here the CDR3 DNA reads TGCAGTGCTAGAGAGGGGTCTAGGTTCTCCTACGAGCAGTACTTC. The chain couples TRBV20-1 to TRBJ2-7; D is ambiguous. The V gene's germline CDR1 is DFQATT and CDR2 SNEGSKA (reference sequence). Trimming pared 0 bases from V and 0 bases from J, leaving 12 bases between. This CDR3 is built from 15 residues.

This clonotype occurred many times. J is TRBJ2-5 and V is TRBV20-1; a weak D match, TRBD2 (6 bases). Between the trimmed V and J ends, which lost 4 bases and 4 bases, there was a span of 16 bases. CDR3 length: 14 amino acids. Germline CDR1 is DFQATT and CDR2 is SNEGSKA (reference sequence). The CDR3 here is CSANNIRGRETQYF. The CDR3 DNA reads as TGCAGTGCTAACAATATACGGGGGAGAGAGACCCAGTACTTC.

In its sample, this clonotype was seen a few times. The chain uses TRBV10-3 and TRBJ2-1, with TRBD2 matching 7 bases. This CDR3 region has 19 residues. Germline V gene data show CDR1 as ENHRY and CDR2 as SYGVKD. With V trimmed by 0 bases and J by 7 bases, 18 bases remained unmatched. Here the CDR3 DNA reads TGTGCCATCAGTGAGTCGGGGCGGGAGATCGGGAAATCGGGAAATGAGCAGTTCTTC. Encoded protein: CAISESGREIGKSGNEQFF.

This clonotype was seen many times. The chain joins TRBV5-5 to TRBJ2-7; the D gene is possibly TRBD2 (6 bases). In germline, CDR1 is SGHKS, CDR2 YYEKEE (reference sequence). This CDR3 is 14 amino acids long. The ends were cut back, 3 bases at V and 7 bases at J, with 17 bases in the middle. The CDR3 DNA follows: TGTGCCAGCAGCTCCTCACTACTAGCTCAAGAGCAGTACTTC. Translated: CASSSSLLAQEQYF. Full variable domain (outside the CDR3, taken from reference TRBV5-5 and TRBJ2-7): DAGVTQSPTHLIKTRGQQVTLRCSPISGHKSVSWYQQVLGQGPQFIFQYYEKEERGRGNFPDRFSARQFPNYSSELNVNALLLGDSALYLCASSSSLLAQEQYFGPGTRLTVT.

The V call is TRBV2, the J call TRBJ2-5, with 7 bases identical to TRBD2. J gave up 6 bases and V 6 bases, and 10 bases lay outside the gene matches. The length of the CDR3 is 14 residues. Germline CDR1 and CDR2: SNHLY and FYNNEI. The CDR3 DNA reads as TGTGCCAGCAGGATGGGGGACTATGGGCAGACCCAGTACTTC. Amino acids: CASRMGDYGQTQYF.

This clonotype was detected many times. This sequence joins TRBV2 and TRBJ2-3, with D possibly being TRBD2 (6 bases). Trimming cost V 3 bases and J 2 bases, with 9 bases left between them. Germline V gives CDR1 SNHLY, CDR2 FYNNEI. The CDR3 consists of 14 residues. The CDR3 protein is CASSESGDTDTQYF. The CDR3 nucleotides read TGTGCCAGCAGTGAGTCGGGAGACACAGATACGCAGTATTTT.